The 18 T cell receptor beta chains below were found in one sample sequenced in a study of cytomegalovirus exposure and HLA in healthy donors. Primers included in the PCR were 60 Vbeta and 13 Jbeta primers. The data were produced by immunoSEQ multiplex PCR, yet TCRdb's version contains in-frame clones alone and is incomplete. The profile shows about 150,000 clones, around 80% of them singletons. The source material was PBMCs. The receptors come from a woman in her twenties or thirties in good health and CMV-seropositive.

This clone was recorded only once. The chain couples TRBV28 to TRBJ2-7; D call uncertain. The V end was cut by 5 bases, the J end by 5 bases, with 7 bases between. This CDR3 contains 11 residues. Germline CDR1 is MDHEN and CDR2 is SYDVKM. CDR3 bases: TGTGCCAGCAGTCCTAGGCACGAGCAGTACTTC. This codes for CASSPRHEQYF.

The CDR3 protein is CASSGADGRSGNTIYF. In DNA, the CDR3 is TGTGCCAGCAGTGGGGCGGACGGCCGCTCTGGAAACACCATATATTTT. V and J are TRBV28 and TRBJ1-3; D is perhaps TRBD1 (5 bases). Trimming removed 5 bases from V and 0 bases from J, with 14 bases in between. The CDR3 is made up of 16 amino acids. The V gene's germline CDR1 is MDHEN and CDR2 SYDVKM.

The gene calls are TRBV11-3 and TRBJ2-7, with TRBD2 identical over 10 bases. Germline CDR1 is SGHNT and CDR2 is YENEEA. The junction had 5 bases not matched to a gene; V was cut back by 0 bases and J by 3 bases. The CDR3 sequence is 16 residues long. CDR3 DNA sequence: TGTGCCAGCAGCTTAGATTCGGCTAGCGGGAGCTACGAGCAGTACTTC. This gives the protein CASSLDSASGSYEQYF. The whole variable domain, remainder taken from reference TRBV11-3 and TRBJ2-7, is EAGVVQSPRYKIIEKKQPVAFWCNPISGHNTLYWYLQNLGQGPELLIRYENEEAVDDSQLPKDRFSAERLKGVDSTLKIQPAELGDSAVYLCASSLDSASGSYEQYFGPGTRLTVT.

This clone has only a few counts. This chain connects TRBV5-1 to TRBJ2-5; 7 nucleotides agree with TRBD1. V was clipped by 0 bases and J by 5 bases; unmatched bases: 7. Germline values: CDR1 SGHRS, CDR2 YFSETQ. The CDR3 spans 15 residues. Here the CDR3 reads CASSLVQGMGETQYF. DNA of the CDR3: TGCGCCAGCAGCTTGGTACAGGGGATGGGGGAGACCCAGTACTTC.

The genes are TRBV7-6 and TRBJ2-1; D call uncertain. CDR3 length equals 16 residues. The germline V and J ends were trimmed by 4 bases and 0 bases, with 13 bases remaining between them. Germline-derived CDR1 and CDR2 are SGHVS and FNYEAQ. CDR3 DNA: TGTGCCAGCAGCTCCGGTCCCCACCCCTCCTACAATGAGCAGTTCTTC. Amino acid sequence: CASSSGPHPSYNEQFF.

The chain joins TRBV6-5 to TRBJ2-2; unclear D gene. The germline CDR1 and CDR2 sequences are MNHEY and SVGAGI. The CDR3 runs 16 residues. V was pared by 0 bases and J by 7 bases, with 15 bases between. CDR3 sequence reads: CASSYSVNPGSGELFF. CDR3 DNA: TGTGCCAGCAGTTACTCGGTTAACCCCGGTAGCGGGGAGCTGTTTTTT.

This clone has more than one count but fewer than ten. This rearrangement joins TRBV27 to TRBJ1-5; D unresolved. This CDR3 comprises 14 residues. Germline V CDR1 and CDR2: MNHEY, SMNVEV (reference sequence). V lost 8 bases, J lost 0 bases, and 11 bases lay in between. The CDR3 loop reads CASGQASSNQPQHF. Here the CDR3 DNA reads TGTGCCAGCGGGCAGGCGTCTAGCAATCAGCCCCAGCATTTT.

This chain links TRBV6-1 with TRBJ1-1; D possibly corresponds to TRBD1 (5 bases). Trimming removed 2 bases from V and 5 bases from J, with 18 bases in between. The CDR3 runs to 16 residues. Germline V gives CDR1 MNHNS, CDR2 SASEGT. CDR3 loop: CASSERGRGTLTEAFF. The DNA for the CDR3 is TGTGCCAGCAGTGAACGGGGGAGGGGAACACTGACTGAAGCTTTCTTT.

This clone has just one count. The rearrangement uses TRBV30 and TRBJ1-2; TRBD1 is a possible D gene (6 bases). The V and J ends lost 3 bases and 8 bases respectively, with 22 bases between them. Germline values: CDR1 GTSNPN, CDR2 SVGIG (reference sequence). The CDR3 consists of 15 residues. CDR3: CAWSPWGGAEVGYTF. In DNA form, the CDR3 reads TGTGCCTGGAGCCCGTGGGGGGGCGCCGAGGTCGGCTACACCTTC.

This chain connects TRBV30 to TRBJ2-1; D unresolved. Per the germline V gene, CDR1 is GTSNPN and CDR2 is SVGIG (reference sequence). V was clipped by 1 base and J by 10 bases, with 8 bases between them. The CDR3 totals 11 residues. The CDR3 region is CAWSASREQFF. Here the CDR3 DNA reads TGTGCCTGGAGTGCTTCCAGGGAGCAGTTCTTC.

The rearrangement uses TRBV6-1 and TRBJ2-5; D call uncertain. Germline lookup yields CDR1 MNHNS and CDR2 SASEGT. The V end lost 2 bases, the J end lost 8 bases, and 12 bases lay between the germline ends. CDR3 length: 13 residues. CDR3 sequence reads: CASSESSTSTQYF. The CDR3 DNA reads as TGTGCCAGCAGTGAATCCTCAACGAGCACCCAGTACTTC.

The chain carries TRBV30 and TRBJ1-1, with D tentatively TRBD1 (5 bases). The ends were cut back, 5 bases at V and 3 bases at J, with 10 bases in the middle. Germline V CDR1 and CDR2: GTSNPN, SVGIG (reference sequence). The CDR3 consists of 12 residues. This CDR3 reads CAWSPGYTEAFF. The CDR3 DNA reads TGTGCCTGGTCACCAGGGTACACTGAAGCTTTCTTT.

The rearrangement uses TRBV27 and TRBJ2-2, with TRBD1 matching over 7 bases. Germline values: CDR1 MNHEY, CDR2 SMNVEV (reference sequence). After removal of 5 bases from V and 5 bases from J, the junction contained 8 bases not matched to a gene. The CDR3 is 15 amino acids. The CDR3, as DNA: TGTGCCAGCAGTCCGGGGACAGTGGTTACCGGGGAGCTGTTTTTT. Residues: CASSPGTVVTGELFF.

This chain uses TRBV28 with TRBJ1-3; D might be TRBD1 (6 bases). Germline CDR1 and CDR2: MDHEN and SYDVKM. V was cut by 5 bases and J by 5 bases, with 16 bases left in between. This CDR3 spans 15 amino acids. Written as DNA, the CDR3 is TGTGCCAGCAGTCCTCACAGGGAAGGGAGAAACACCATATATTTT. It codes for CASSPHREGRNTIYF.

This clone was counted a few times. V is TRBV28 and J is TRBJ1-5; 8 positions agree with TRBD1. The CDR3 is made up of 15 amino acids. The trim removed 5 bases at V and 4 bases at J, leaving 7 bases unmatched. Germline CDR1 is MDHEN and CDR2 is SYDVKM. For the CDR3, the DNA is TGTGCCAGCAGTCGACACAGGGGGGAGAATCAGCCCCAGCATTTT. It yields the protein CASSRHRGENQPQHF.

V usage is TRBV5-4 and J usage is TRBJ2-1; D is unresolved. Deletions cut 0 bases from V and 4 bases from J, with 11 bases between. CDR1 and CDR2 (germline): SGHNT, YYREEE (reference sequence). This CDR3 has 15 residues. The CDR3 is CASSLAVSVYNEQFF. The CDR3 DNA reads TGTGCCAGCAGCTTGGCCGTCAGCGTATACAATGAGCAGTTCTTC.

The genes are TRBV28 and TRBJ1-5, with D uncertain. Trimming pared 2 bases from V and 8 bases from J, leaving 22 bases between. The CDR3 covers 17 residues. Germline lookup yields CDR1 MDHEN and CDR2 SYDVKM. CDR3 sequence reads: CASSLASTSSGRKPQHF. The CDR3 nucleotides are TGTGCCAGCAGTTTAGCTAGCACATCCTCTGGAAGAAAGCCCCAGCATTTT. Full variable domain (missing parts from reference TRBV28 and TRBJ1-5): DVKVTQSSRYLVKRTGEKVFLECVQDMDHENMFWYRQDPGLGLRLIYFSYDVKMKEKGDIPEGYSVSREKKERFSLILESASTNQTSMYLCASSLASTSSGRKPQHFGDGTRLSIL.

The chain is built from TRBV5-1 and TRBJ2-5, with 8 bases matching TRBD2. The CDR3 runs 15 residues. J was trimmed by 5 bases and V by 0 bases; bases with no gene match: 6. Germline V gene lookup returns CDR1 SGHRS and CDR2 YFSETQ. DNA of the CDR3: TGCGCCAGCAGCTTGGGAGCGGGAGAGTTGGAGACCCAGTACTTC. Translated, it gives CASSLGAGELETQYF.